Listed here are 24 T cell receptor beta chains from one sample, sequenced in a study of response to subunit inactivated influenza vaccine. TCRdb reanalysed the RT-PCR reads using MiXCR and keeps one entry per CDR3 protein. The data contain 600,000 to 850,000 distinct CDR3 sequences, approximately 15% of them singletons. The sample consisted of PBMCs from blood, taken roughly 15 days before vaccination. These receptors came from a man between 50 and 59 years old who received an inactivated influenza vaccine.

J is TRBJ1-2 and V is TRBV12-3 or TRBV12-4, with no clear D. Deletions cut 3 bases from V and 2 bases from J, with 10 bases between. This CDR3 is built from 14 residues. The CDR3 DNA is TGTGCCAGCAGTTTGTTTCGGAGAAACTATGGCTACACCTTC. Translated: CASSLFRRNYGYTF.

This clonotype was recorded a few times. Written as DNA, the CDR3 is TGTGCCAGCAGCTTATTGGGCAGGGGGCGAAAGAATGGCTACACCTTC. This sequence encodes CASSLLGRGRKNGYTF. The chain recombines TRBV7-2 with TRBJ1-2, with 8 bases fitting TRBD1. CDR3 size: 16 residues. Germline V gene sequence: CDR1 SGHTA, CDR2 FQGNSA. V was clipped by 2 bases and J by 6 bases; unmatched bases: 11.

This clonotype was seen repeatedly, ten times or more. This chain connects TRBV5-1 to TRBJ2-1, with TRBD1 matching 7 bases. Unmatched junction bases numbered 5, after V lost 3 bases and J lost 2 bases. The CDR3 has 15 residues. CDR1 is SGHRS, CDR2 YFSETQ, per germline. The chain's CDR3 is CASSSRDSTYNEQFF. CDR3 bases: TGCGCCAGCAGCTCGAGGGACAGTACCTACAATGAGCAGTTCTTC.

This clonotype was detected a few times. The CDR3 nucleotides read TGCAGTGCTAGAGACGGTAACTCTGGAAACACCATATATTTT. Protein product: CSARDGNSGNTIYF. The chain is built from TRBV20-1 and TRBJ1-3, with unresolved D. The CDR3 is 14 residues long. The germline gives CDR1 DFQATT, CDR2 SNEGSKA (reference sequence). The V end was cut by 0 bases, the J end by 0 bases, with 6 bases between.

Written as DNA, the CDR3 is TGTGCCAGCAGCCCGAGACAGGGGGCAGTTGAAAAACTGTTTTTT. This codes for CASSPRQGAVEKLFF. V gene TRBV7-9 combines with J gene TRBJ1-4; 10 bases line up with TRBD1. CDR1 is SEHNR, CDR2 FQNEAQ, per germline (reference sequence). The V and J ends lost 5 bases and 7 bases, in that order; junction bases with no gene match: 7. There are 15 residues in the CDR3.

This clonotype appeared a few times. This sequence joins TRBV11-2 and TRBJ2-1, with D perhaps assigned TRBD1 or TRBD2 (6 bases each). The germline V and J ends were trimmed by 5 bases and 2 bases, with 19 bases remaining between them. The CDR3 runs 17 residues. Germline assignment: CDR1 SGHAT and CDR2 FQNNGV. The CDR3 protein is CASSPDGRTEPYNEQFF. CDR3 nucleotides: TGTGCCAGCAGCCCGGATGGGAGGACAGAACCCTACAATGAGCAGTTCTTC.

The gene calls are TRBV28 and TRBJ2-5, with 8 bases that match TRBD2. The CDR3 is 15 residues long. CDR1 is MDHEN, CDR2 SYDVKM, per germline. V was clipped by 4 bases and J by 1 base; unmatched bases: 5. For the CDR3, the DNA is TGTGCCAGCAGTTGGACTAGCAGCGCCCAAGAGACCCAGTACTTC. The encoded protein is CASSWTSSAQETQYF.

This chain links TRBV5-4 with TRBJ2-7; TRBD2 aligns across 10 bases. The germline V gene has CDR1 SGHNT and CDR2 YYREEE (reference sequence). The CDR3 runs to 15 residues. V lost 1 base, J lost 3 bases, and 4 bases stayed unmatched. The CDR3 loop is CASSLPGTSVYEQYF. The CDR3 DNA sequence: TGTGCCAGCAGCTTGCCCGGGACTAGCGTCTACGAGCAGTACTTC.

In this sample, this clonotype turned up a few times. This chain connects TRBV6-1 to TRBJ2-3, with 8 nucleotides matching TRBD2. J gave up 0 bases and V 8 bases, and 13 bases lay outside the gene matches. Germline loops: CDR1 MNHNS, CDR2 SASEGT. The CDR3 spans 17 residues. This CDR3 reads CASPLWRGAQSTDTQYF. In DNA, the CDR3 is TGTGCCAGCCCCTTGTGGCGGGGGGCCCAAAGCACAGATACGCAGTATTTT.

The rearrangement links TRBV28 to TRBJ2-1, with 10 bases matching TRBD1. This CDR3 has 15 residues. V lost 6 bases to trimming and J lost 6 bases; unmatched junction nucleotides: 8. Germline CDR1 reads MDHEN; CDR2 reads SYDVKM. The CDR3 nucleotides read TGTGCCAGCAGATCGGACAGGGGGGCATCCAATGAGCAGTTCTTC. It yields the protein CASRSDRGASNEQFF.

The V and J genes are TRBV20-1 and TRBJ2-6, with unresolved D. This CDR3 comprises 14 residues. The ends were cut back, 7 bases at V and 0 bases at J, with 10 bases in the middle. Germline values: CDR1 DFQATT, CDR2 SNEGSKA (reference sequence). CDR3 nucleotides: TGCAGTGGCGGACGGGCCTCTGGGGCCAACGTCCTGACTTTC. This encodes CSGGRASGANVLTF.

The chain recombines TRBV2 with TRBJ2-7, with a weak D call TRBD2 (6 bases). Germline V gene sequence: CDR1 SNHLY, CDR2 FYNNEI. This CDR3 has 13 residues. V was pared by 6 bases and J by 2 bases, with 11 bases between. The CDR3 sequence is CASRGGLTYEQYF. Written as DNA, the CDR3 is TGTGCCAGCAGAGGAGGGCTTACCTACGAGCAGTACTTC.

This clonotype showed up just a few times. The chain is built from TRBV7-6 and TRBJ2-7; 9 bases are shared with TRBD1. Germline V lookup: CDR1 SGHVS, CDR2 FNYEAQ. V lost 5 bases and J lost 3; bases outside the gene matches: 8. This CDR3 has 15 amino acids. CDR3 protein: CASSITGGGYYEQYF. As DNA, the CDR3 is TGTGCCAGCAGCATTACAGGGGGCGGTTACTACGAGCAGTACTTC.

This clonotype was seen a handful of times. CDR3 bases: TGCGCCAGCAGCAACGACCACCCGGGGACTGAAGCTTTCTTT. It specifies CASSNDHPGTEAFF. V usage is TRBV5-1 and J usage is TRBJ1-1, with D unclear. The V and J ends lost 4 bases and 5 bases respectively, with 15 bases between them. This CDR3 is built from 14 residues. The germline V gene has CDR1 SGHRS and CDR2 YFSETQ.

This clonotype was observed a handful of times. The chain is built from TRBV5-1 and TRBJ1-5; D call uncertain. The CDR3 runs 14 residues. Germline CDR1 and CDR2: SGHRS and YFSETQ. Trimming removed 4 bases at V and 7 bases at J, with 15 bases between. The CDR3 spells CASSVGEVGQPQHF. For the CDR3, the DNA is TGCGCCAGCAGCGTCGGAGAGGTAGGACAGCCCCAGCATTTT.

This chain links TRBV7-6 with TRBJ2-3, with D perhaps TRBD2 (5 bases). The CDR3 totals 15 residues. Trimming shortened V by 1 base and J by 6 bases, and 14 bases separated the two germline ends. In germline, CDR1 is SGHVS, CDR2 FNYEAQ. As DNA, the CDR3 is TGTGCCAGCAGCTTAGGGACTGGCAACCCCGATACGCAGTATTTT. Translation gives CASSLGTGNPDTQYF.

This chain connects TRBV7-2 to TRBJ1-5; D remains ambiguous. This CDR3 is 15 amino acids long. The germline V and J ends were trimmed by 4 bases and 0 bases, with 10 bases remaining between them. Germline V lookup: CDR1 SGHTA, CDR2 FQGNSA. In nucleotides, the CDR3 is TGTGCCAGCAGCTCTGGACGTTATAGCAATCAGCCCCAGCATTTT. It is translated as CASSSGRYSNQPQHF.

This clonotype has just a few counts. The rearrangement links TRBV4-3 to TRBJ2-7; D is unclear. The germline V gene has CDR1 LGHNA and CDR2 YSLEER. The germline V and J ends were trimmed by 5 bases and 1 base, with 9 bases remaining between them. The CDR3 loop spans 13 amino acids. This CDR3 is CASSTGPSYEQYF. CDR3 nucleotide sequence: TGCGCCAGCAGCACCGGACCGTCCTACGAGCAGTACTTC.

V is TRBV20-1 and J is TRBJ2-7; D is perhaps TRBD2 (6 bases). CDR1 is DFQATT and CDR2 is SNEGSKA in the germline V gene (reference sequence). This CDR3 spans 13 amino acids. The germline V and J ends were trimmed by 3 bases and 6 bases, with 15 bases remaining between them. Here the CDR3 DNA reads TGCAGTGCTAGGGGTGGGAGGTTATCCGAGCAGTACTTC. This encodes CSARGGRLSEQYF.

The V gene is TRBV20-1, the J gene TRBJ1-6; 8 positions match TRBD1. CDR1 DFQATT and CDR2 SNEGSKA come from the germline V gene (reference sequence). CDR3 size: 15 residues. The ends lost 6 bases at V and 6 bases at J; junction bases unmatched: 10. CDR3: CSAPRPGQANSPLHF. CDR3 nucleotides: TGCAGTGCGCCCCGACCGGGACAGGCTAATTCACCCCTCCACTTT.

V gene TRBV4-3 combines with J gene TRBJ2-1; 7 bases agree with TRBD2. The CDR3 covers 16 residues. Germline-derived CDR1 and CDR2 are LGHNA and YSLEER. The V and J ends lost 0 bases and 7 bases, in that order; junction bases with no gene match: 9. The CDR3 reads CASSQDPPGTNNEQFF. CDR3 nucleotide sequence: TGCGCCAGCAGCCAAGACCCCCCGGGGACTAATAATGAGCAGTTCTTC.

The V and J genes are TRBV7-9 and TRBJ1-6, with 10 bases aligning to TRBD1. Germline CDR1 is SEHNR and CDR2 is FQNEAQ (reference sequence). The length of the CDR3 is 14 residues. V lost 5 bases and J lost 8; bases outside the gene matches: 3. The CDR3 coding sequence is TGTGCCAGCAGCGGACAGGGGGTATATTCACCCCTCCACTTT. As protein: CASSGQGVYSPLHF.

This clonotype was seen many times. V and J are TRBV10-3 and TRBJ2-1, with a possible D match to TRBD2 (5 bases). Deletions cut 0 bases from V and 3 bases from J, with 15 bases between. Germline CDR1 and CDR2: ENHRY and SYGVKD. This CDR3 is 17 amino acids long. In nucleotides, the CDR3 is TGTGCCATCAGTGAGTCGAAAGTATCTGGAGGCTACAATGAGCAGTTCTTC. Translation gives CAISESKVSGGYNEQFF.

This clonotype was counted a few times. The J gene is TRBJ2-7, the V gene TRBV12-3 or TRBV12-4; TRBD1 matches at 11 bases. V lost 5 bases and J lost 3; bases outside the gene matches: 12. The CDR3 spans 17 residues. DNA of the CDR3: TGTGCCAGCAGTACTTCTCGGACAGGGGGCCCTTTCTACGAGCAGTACTTC. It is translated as CASSTSRTGGPFYEQYF.